This T cell receptor (beta chain) was profiled in a study of cytomegalovirus exposure and HLA in healthy donors. Study-wide background: Some 85 million unique TCRs, all from HLA-typed donors, were included in an early release of the data.

Study-wide results and limits: Later genetic work tied a missense DCLRE1C variant to beta-chain V and J trimming. DRB1 had the most TCR associations and HLA-C the fewest, a later analysis found, with rates varying by HLA locus. Associated with HLA alleles at 0.05 false discovery rate in a later analysis were 16,951 TCR beta sequences.

V dropped 3 bases and J dropped 0 bases, with 8 bases sitting between them. CDR3 length: 15 amino acids. Germline-derived CDR1 and CDR2 are SGHTA and FQGTGA. On this clone: Its specificity is unknown.

The PCR ran on 60 Vbeta and 13 Jbeta primers. TCRdb's copy holds only in-frame clones and misses some; the assay was immunoSEQ multiplex PCR. The table records some 130,000 clones, about 74% of them present only once. The TCR was taken from a man aged 25-40 years in good health and CMV-seronegative. The rearrangement links TRBV7-3 to TRBJ2-2; D remains ambiguous. Specimen: PBMCs. DNA of the CDR3: TGTGCCAGCAGCTTTGACATATCGAACACCGGGGAGCTGTTTTTT. It yields the protein CASSFDISNTGELFF.